The 10 T cell receptor beta chains listed next were all sequenced from one sample in a study of blood T cells in healthy people across ages. A second PCR of roughly 7 to 11 cycles used a sample-barcoded 5' primer and a J-beta primer mix. TCRdb recomputed calls from the 5' RACE reads with MiXCR, one row per CDR3 protein. Among approximately 690,000 distinct CDR3 sequences listed, roughly 41% were seen once. Sequencing was performed on blood. These receptors were collected from an elderly man in good health.

The rearrangement joins TRBV6-1 to TRBJ1-5; perhaps TRBD1 as D (5 bases). Trimming took off 6 bases at V and 3 bases at J, with 12 bases between the two ends. CDR3 length equals 14 residues. CDR1 and CDR2 (germline): MNHNS, SASEGT. Here the CDR3 reads CASSADRTNQPQHF. Written as DNA, the CDR3 is TGTGCCAGCAGCGCCGACAGAACCAATCAGCCCCAGCATTTT.

J is TRBJ1-4 and V is TRBV20-1, with TRBD1 identical over 8 bases. The CDR3 is 13 amino acids. Germline V gene data show CDR1 as DFQATT and CDR2 as SNEGSKA (reference sequence). V trimming: 6 bases; J trimming: 3 bases; junction bases outside the gene matches: 3. The CDR3 reads CSATGGSNEKLFF. DNA of the CDR3: TGCAGTGCCACAGGGGGTTCTAATGAAAAACTGTTTTTT.

CDR3: CASSRLTGVGYNEQYF. As DNA, the CDR3 is TGCGCCAGCAGCCGGCTGACAGGGGTGGGCTACAATGAGCAGTACTTC. This rearrangement joins TRBV5-1 to TRBJ2-1, with 8 bases lining up with TRBD1. The DNA end favors TRBJ2-7, so the J call may be wrong. This CDR3 region has 16 residues. The germline gives CDR1 SGHRS, CDR2 YFSETQ.

The V and J genes are TRBV4-2 and TRBJ1-6; the D gene is possibly TRBD1 (5 bases). This CDR3 has 15 amino acids. Germline V gene data show CDR1 as LGHNA and CDR2 as YNFKEQ. V dropped 0 bases and J dropped 7 bases, with 10 bases sitting between them. The CDR3 DNA sequence: TGTGCCAGCAGCCAAGAGGGGGAGACGAATTCACCCCTCCACTTT. Protein sequence: CASSQEGETNSPLHF.

This clonotype has only a few counts. This chain joins TRBV7-6 and TRBJ2-5; a possible D gene is TRBD2 (6 bases). Germline assignment: CDR1 SGHVS and CDR2 FNYEAQ. V lost 5 bases and J 5 bases, leaving 18 bases between the germline ends. This CDR3 region has 15 residues. The CDR3 nucleotides are TGTGCCAGCAGCAAAACCGGGACTGAGGGGGAGACCCAGTACTTC. The encoded protein is CASSKTGTEGETQYF.

The V call is TRBV7-8, the J call TRBJ2-5; D is ambiguous. The length of the CDR3 is 14 residues. CDR1 and CDR2 from the germline V gene are SGHVS and FQNEAQ. The V and J ends lost 1 base and 1 base respectively, with 7 bases between them. The CDR3 loop is CASSLGVAQETQYF. The CDR3 DNA reads as TGTGCCAGCAGCTTAGGAGTAGCCCAAGAGACCCAGTACTTC.

This clonotype was found a few times. The chain uses TRBV5-1 and TRBJ2-3; D is undetermined. This CDR3 region has 17 residues. V was clipped by 4 bases and J by 3 bases, with 21 bases between them. CDR1 and CDR2 from the germline V gene are SGHRS and YFSETQ. CDR3 DNA: TGCGCCAGCAGCCGCCGCGATGGCCTAGTTAATACAGATACGCAGTATTTT. Residues: CASSRRDGLVNTDTQYF. Variable domain in full (rest from reference TRBV5-1 and TRBJ2-3): KAGVTQTPRYLIKTRGQQVTLSCSPISGHRSVSWYQQTPGQGLQFLFEYFSETQRNKGNFPGRFSGRQFSNSRSEMNVSTLELGDSALYLCASSRRDGLVNTDTQYFGPGTRLTVL.

This clonotype was seen once. The chain couples TRBV15 to TRBJ2-7; D is unresolved. Per the germline V gene, CDR1 is LNHNV and CDR2 is YYDKDF (reference sequence). This CDR3 has 12 amino acids. Trimming stripped 3 bases from V and 0 bases from J, with 3 bases between. CDR3 nucleotide sequence: TGTGCCACCAGCAGGACCTCCTACGAGCAGTACTTC. Translated, it gives CATSRTSYEQYF.

The chain joins TRBV6-2 or TRBV6-3 to TRBJ2-7, with TRBD1 matching 7 bases. The CDR3 is made up of 13 amino acids. The germline CDR1 and CDR2 sequences are MNHEY and SVGEGT. V lost 6 bases to trimming and J lost 2 bases; unmatched junction nucleotides: 4. CDR3 protein: CASRWGQTYEQYF. CDR3 in DNA: TGTGCCAGCAGATGGGGACAGACCTACGAGCAGTACTTC.

Notes on this clonotype: This may arise from a read error, as a much more abundant clone is one base away. J is TRBJ2-7 and V is TRBV7-2; the match to TRBD1 covers 7 bases. Germline loops: CDR1 SGHTA, CDR2 FQGNSA. Unmatched junction bases numbered 15, after V lost 4 bases and J lost 6 bases. The CDR3 loop spans 16 amino acids. Here the CDR3 DNA reads TGTGCCAGCAGCTCCCGAGGACAGGCCTCCTTCCGCGAGCAGTACTTC. It codes for CASSSRGQASFREQYF.